Presented here are 32 T cell receptor beta chains from one specimen sequenced in a study of T-cell reconstitution after alpha-beta-depleted transplantation in children. Unique molecular identifiers were incorporated during preparation of the TCRbeta library. Each CDR3 protein gets one entry after TCRdb re-called the PCR reads with MiXCR. The sample has approximately 88,000 distinct CDR3 sequences, approximately 12% seen once. The sample consisted of PBMCs from the stem cell graft donor, taken from the stem cell graft. The receptor source for this set is a human donor who donated a stem cell graft to a child with inherited bone marrow failure.

The chain carries TRBV4-3 and TRBJ1-3, with TRBD1 identical over 8 bases. Germline CDR1 and CDR2: LGHNA and YSLEER. The CDR3 has 17 amino acids. J was trimmed by 3 bases and V by 4 bases; bases with no gene match: 11. In DNA, the CDR3 is TGCGCCAGCAGCCTTGGACAGGGAAGCGGGATTGGAAACACCATATATTTT. Its translation is CASSLGQGSGIGNTIYF.

The rearrangement links TRBV19 to TRBJ2-6, with D tentatively TRBD1 (6 bases). Germline V gene data show CDR1 as LNHDA and CDR2 as SQIVND (reference sequence). This CDR3 spans 17 amino acids. V dropped 9 bases and J dropped 3 bases, with 21 bases sitting between them. CDR3 in amino acids: CASEAARGVHGANVLTF. DNA of the CDR3: TGTGCCAGCGAGGCGGCCAGGGGAGTTCATGGGGCCAACGTCCTGACTTTC.

The sample holds many counts of this clonotype. The V and J genes are TRBV21-1 and TRBJ1-2; the table assigns TRBD1, which was not confirmed against the DNA. TRBV21-1 corresponds to a pseudogene. The CDR3 spans 15 residues. This CDR3 reads CASSKKRRGHGGYTF. The CDR3 DNA follows: TGTGCCAGCAGCAAAAAGCGCAGGGGGCATGGTGGCTACACCTTC.

This clonotype was seen repeatedly, ten times or more. The V gene is TRBV7-2, the J gene TRBJ1-3; D unclear. With 0 bases removed from V and 8 bases from J, the gap between germline ends came to 8 bases. The CDR3 contains 13 residues. The germline V gene encodes CDR1 SGHTA and CDR2 FQGNSA. As DNA, the CDR3 is TGTGCCAGCAGCTTAGCATTGCGGGACACCATATATTTT. This sequence encodes CASSLALRDTIYF.

The sample holds many counts of this clonotype. The chain couples TRBV20-1 to TRBJ2-5; D ambiguous. The CDR3 contains 13 residues. V was shortened by 1 base and J by 0 bases, with 6 bases between the two germline ends. The germline CDR1 and CDR2 sequences are DFQATT and SNEGSKA (reference sequence). Written as DNA, the CDR3 is TGCAGTGCTAGAGTCGACTACCAAGAGACCCAGTACTTC. Amino acid sequence: CSARVDYQETQYF.

This clonotype was seen at least ten times. The chain combines TRBV27 with TRBJ2-3, with D hard to call. Germline assignment: CDR1 MNHEY and CDR2 SMNVEV (reference sequence). The CDR3 loop spans 14 amino acids. Trimming took 6 bases from V and 3 from J, leaving 13 bases between them. The CDR3 here is CASSYQRQTDTQYF. In DNA form, the CDR3 reads TGTGCCAGCAGCTATCAAAGGCAAACAGATACGCAGTATTTT.

This clonotype was picked up many times. J is TRBJ1-6 and V is TRBV6-2 or TRBV6-3; 8 bases line up with TRBD1. The germline V gene encodes CDR1 MNHEY and CDR2 SVGEGT. V shed 2 bases, J shed 8 bases, and the junction held 5 bases outside the gene matches. This CDR3 spans 15 amino acids. CDR3 coding DNA: TGTGCCAGCAGTTACCGGACAGGGAGGGATTCACCCCTCCACTTT. The encoded protein is CASSYRTGRDSPLHF.

This clonotype was recorded many times. The chain links TRBV5-4 to TRBJ2-4; maybe TRBD1 (5 bases). This CDR3 is 14 amino acids long. The germline V gene has CDR1 SGHNT and CDR2 YYREEE (reference sequence). The V end was cut by 3 bases, the J end by 5 bases, with 12 bases between. The CDR3 region is CASSSQGFQNIQYF. In DNA form, the CDR3 reads TGTGCCAGCAGCTCTCAGGGATTCCAAAACATTCAGTACTTC.

This clonotype has ten or more counts. The rearrangement uses TRBV20-1 and TRBJ1-2; tentatively, D is TRBD1 (5 bases). Germline-derived CDR1 and CDR2 are DFQATT and SNEGSKA (reference sequence). V was trimmed by 0 bases and J by 7 bases, leaving 15 bases between them. The CDR3 runs 14 residues. CDR3 sequence: CSARDLDRPSGYTF. The CDR3 coding sequence is TGCAGTGCTAGAGACCTCGACAGACCGAGTGGCTACACCTTC.

This clonotype was observed many times. The CDR3 region is CASSSSTDTQYF. In DNA, the CDR3 is TGTGCCAGCAGCTCCAGCACAGATACGCAGTATTTT. The chain carries TRBV13 and TRBJ2-3, with unresolved D. V was clipped by 4 bases and J by 0 bases, with 2 bases between them. The germline gives CDR1 PRHDT, CDR2 FYEKMQ (reference sequence). The CDR3 runs to 12 residues. The full variable domain, in which reference TRBV13 and TRBJ2-3 provide the parts outside the CDR3, is AAGVIQSPRHLIKEKRETATLKCYPIPRHDTVYWYQQGPGQDPQFLISFYEKMQSDKGSIPDRFSAQQFSDYHSELNMSSLELGDSALYFCASSSSTDTQYFGPGTRLTVL.

This clonotype was seen ten or more times. This CDR3 is CASSTHSGANVLTF. In nucleotides, the CDR3 is TGTGCCAGCAGCACCCACTCTGGGGCCAACGTCCTGACTTTC. The V and J genes are TRBV13 and TRBJ2-6; D is unresolved. Trimming removed 5 bases at V and 0 bases at J, with 5 bases between. Germline V gene lookup returns CDR1 PRHDT and CDR2 FYEKMQ (reference sequence). This CDR3 is 14 amino acids long.

Ten or more counts support this clonotype. The V gene is TRBV5-1, the J gene TRBJ2-7; 11 nucleotides match TRBD2. The V gene end was trimmed by 2 bases and the J gene end by 1 base; junction bases not matched to a gene: 8. CDR1 and CDR2 (germline): SGHRS, YFSETQ. This CDR3 has 17 amino acids. The CDR3 DNA follows: TGCGCCAGCAGCTTTCTACTAGCGGGAGACGTTTCCTACGAGCAGTACTTC. The encoded protein is CASSFLLAGDVSYEQYF.

This clonotype was observed a few times. A much more abundant neighbour one base away suggests this may be a read error. This CDR3 reads CATSQGSGQGASGNTIYF. The DNA of the CDR3 is TGTGCCACCAGCCAAGGCTCGGGACAGGGGGCATCTGGAAACACCATATATTTT. This sequence joins TRBV3-1 and TRBJ1-3; 12 bases line up with TRBD1. The CDR3 is 18 amino acids. Germline lookup yields CDR1 LGHDT and CDR2 YNNKEL (reference sequence). Based on the CDR3 plus reference TRBV3-1 and TRBJ1-3, the full variable domain is DTAVSQTPKYLVTQMGNDKSIKCEQNLGHDTMYWYKQDSKKFLKIMFSYNNKELIINETVPNRFSPKSPDKAHLNLHINSLELGDSAVYFCATSQGSGQGASGNTIYFGEGSWLTVV.

This clonotype came up many times. This chain joins TRBV20-1 and TRBJ2-5; 7 bases map to TRBD1. The CDR3 totals 16 residues. With 4 bases clipped from V and 1 base from J, the junction kept 12 bases outside the gene matches. CDR1 and CDR2 from the germline V gene are DFQATT and SNEGSKA (reference sequence). Here the CDR3 reads CSATARDSGFQETQYF. The DNA of the CDR3 is TGCAGTGCTACAGCCCGGGACAGTGGGTTCCAAGAGACCCAGTACTTC.

This clonotype was counted many times. This rearrangement joins TRBV20-1 to TRBJ2-3; maybe TRBD2 (6 bases). The CDR3 loop spans 14 amino acids. V was trimmed by 0 bases and J by 2 bases, leaving 9 bases between them. Germline lookup yields CDR1 DFQATT and CDR2 SNEGSKA (reference sequence). The CDR3 DNA sequence: TGCAGTGCTAGAGATGCGGGAAACACAGATACGCAGTATTTT. Translation: CSARDAGNTDTQYF.

There are many counts of this clonotype. The rearrangement uses TRBV5-1 and TRBJ1-1, with 12 nucleotides matching TRBD1. The CDR3 loop spans 16 amino acids. After removal of 7 bases from V and 7 bases from J, the junction contained 14 bases not matched to a gene. CDR1 is SGHRS, CDR2 YFSETQ, per germline. CDR3 sequence reads: CASGSPGQGAEGEAFF. The CDR3 DNA sequence: TGCGCCAGCGGATCCCCGGGACAGGGGGCGGAAGGTGAAGCTTTCTTT.

This clonotype was counted between two and nine times. The genes are TRBV12-3 or TRBV12-4 and TRBJ2-3, with D perhaps matching TRBD2 (6 bases). The CDR3 spans 14 residues. V lost 3 bases and J 4 bases, leaving 11 bases between the germline ends. The CDR3 here is CASSLGGTADTQYF. CDR3 sequence (DNA): TGTGCCAGCAGTTTGGGCGGGACCGCAGATACGCAGTATTTT.

A few counts support this clonotype. This CDR3 is CSADRGTYEQYF. The CDR3 coding sequence is TGCAGTGCTGACAGGGGTACTTACGAGCAGTACTTC. The V gene is TRBV20-1, the J gene TRBJ2-7, with TRBD1 matching 8 bases. Germline V gene lookup returns CDR1 DFQATT and CDR2 SNEGSKA (reference sequence). The CDR3 has 12 amino acids. J gave up 4 bases and V 5 bases, and 4 bases lay outside the gene matches.

This clonotype came up once. The V gene is TRBV5-1, the J gene TRBJ2-2; D possibly uses TRBD1 or TRBD2 (6 bases each). Trimming pared 5 bases from V and 0 bases from J, leaving 14 bases between. The CDR3 has 16 amino acids. The V gene's germline CDR1 is SGHRS and CDR2 YFSETQ. As DNA, the CDR3 is TGCGCCAGCAGTTCGGGGGCCTCATCGAACACCGGGGAGCTGTTTTTT. Amino acid sequence: CASSSGASSNTGELFF. Full variable domain (missing parts from reference TRBV5-1 and TRBJ2-2): KAGVTQTPRYLIKTRGQQVTLSCSPISGHRSVSWYQQTPGQGLQFLFEYFSETQRNKGNFPGRFSGRQFSNSRSEMNVSTLELGDSALYLCASSSGASSNTGELFFGEGSRLTVL.

The table lists this clonotype with many counts. The chain carries TRBV7-8 and TRBJ2-1, with 9 bases aligning to TRBD1. CDR1 and CDR2 (germline): SGHVS, FQNEAQ. The length of the CDR3 is 12 residues. The ends lost 4 bases at V and 9 bases at J; junction bases unmatched: 1. The DNA of the CDR3 is TGTGCCAGCAGCTCGACAGGGGGTGAGCAGTTCTTC. This codes for CASSSTGGEQFF.

In this sample, this clonotype turned up a few times. The rearrangement uses TRBV9 and TRBJ1-2; D not resolved. The V end was cut by 0 bases, the J end by 12 bases, with 12 bases between. The CDR3 has 12 amino acids. Germline CDR1 and CDR2: SGDLS and YYNGEE. Here the CDR3 DNA reads TGTGCCAGCAGCGTAGGAAGGAGGGCCCACACCTTC. Amino acids: CASSVGRRAHTF.

Many counts were recorded for this clonotype. V is TRBV5-1 and J is TRBJ1-1, with TRBD1 matching 9 bases. Germline trimming cut 4 bases from V and 5 bases from J; bases unmatched to any gene: 9. This CDR3 contains 15 residues. Per germline, CDR1 SGHRS and CDR2 YFSETQ. DNA for the CDR3: TGCGCCAGCAGCGGGCCGGGACAGGGAGGGACTGAAGCTTTCTTT. It is translated as CASSGPGQGGTEAFF.

This clonotype was seen at least ten times. CDR3 sequence (DNA): TGCAGCGTTGCCCGAACGGAGGGACCGCCCTACGAGCAGTACTTC. Translating it yields CSVARTEGPPYEQYF. The chain employs TRBV29-1 and TRBJ2-7; maybe TRBD2 (6 bases). V was trimmed by 4 bases and J by 2 bases, leaving 18 bases between them. Germline-derived CDR1 and CDR2 are SQVTM and ANQGSEA. The CDR3 length is 15 residues.

This clonotype was recorded at least ten times. V gene TRBV20-1 combines with J gene TRBJ1-2; unclear D gene. Trimming removed 5 bases at V and 2 bases at J, with 9 bases between. Per the germline V gene, CDR1 is DFQATT and CDR2 is SNEGSKA (reference sequence). There are 12 residues in the CDR3. Written as DNA, the CDR3 is TGCAGTGCTTCTACCCTGAACTATGGCTACACCTTC. As protein: CSASTLNYGYTF.

Only a few counts were recorded for this clonotype. This rearrangement joins TRBV11-1 to TRBJ2-5; 7 bases map to TRBD1. Trimming took 4 bases from V and 1 from J; bases not matched to a gene: 6. Germline V gene sequence: CDR1 SGHAT, CDR2 FQDESV (reference sequence). This CDR3 is 15 amino acids long. The CDR3 bases are TGTGCCAGCAGCTGGGACAGCCTAGGCCAAGAGACCCAGTACTTC. Protein sequence: CASSWDSLGQETQYF.

This clonotype was observed many times. The rearrangement uses TRBV5-1 and TRBJ2-2; D may be TRBD1 (5 bases). In germline, CDR1 is SGHRS, CDR2 YFSETQ. The CDR3 sequence is 16 residues long. Trimming removed 5 bases from V and 4 bases from J, with 18 bases in between. The CDR3 protein is CASSPLTGPGTGELFF. CDR3 DNA sequence: TGCGCCAGCAGTCCCCTTACAGGCCCCGGCACCGGGGAGCTGTTTTTT.

This clonotype came up many times. V and J are TRBV20-1 and TRBJ2-7; the D is unclear. CDR3 length: 12 amino acids. V was pared by 3 bases and J by 2 bases, with 8 bases between. Germline-derived CDR1 and CDR2 are DFQATT and SNEGSKA (reference sequence). The CDR3 DNA reads as TGCAGTGCTAGGGGCATGACCTACGAGCAGTACTTC. Protein: CSARGMTYEQYF.

In its sample, this clonotype is medium-sized. The CDR3 reads CASSLYGTEAFF. CDR3 DNA: TGTGCCAGCAGCCTCTACGGCACTGAAGCTTTCTTT. The V call is TRBV11-1, the J call TRBJ1-1; D is unclear. The CDR3 consists of 12 residues. V gave up 5 bases and J gave up 4 bases, with 8 bases separating them. Germline V CDR1 and CDR2: SGHAT, FQDESV (reference sequence).

This clonotype was recorded at least ten times. This sequence joins TRBV5-5 and TRBJ2-3, with D possibly TRBD1 on 6 matching bases. This CDR3 region has 14 residues. The V gene lost 0 bases and the J gene lost 6 bases, with 11 bases spanning the gap. CDR1 and CDR2 (germline): SGHKS, YYEKEE (reference sequence). CDR3 in DNA: TGTGCCAGCAGCTTGGCAGGGGATCCGGATACGCAGTATTTT. The encoded protein is CASSLAGDPDTQYF.

This clonotype was observed at least ten times. J is TRBJ2-7 and V is TRBV20-1; unclear D gene. Per germline, CDR1 DFQATT and CDR2 SNEGSKA (reference sequence). V lost 5 bases and J lost 5, with 19 bases in between. CDR3 length: 14 residues. DNA of the CDR3: TGCAGTGCTCTTCGAGATCCCCCGTACGACGAGCAGTACTTC. It is translated as CSALRDPPYDEQYF.

This clonotype was detected many times. The chain uses TRBV29-1 and TRBJ1-4; unclear D gene. CDR3 length equals 15 residues. The germline CDR1 and CDR2 sequences are SQVTM and ANQGSEA. The V gene lost 4 bases and the J gene lost 5 bases, with 17 bases spanning the gap. The CDR3 nucleotides read TGCAGCGTTGGAGAACACCTGAGGCCCAATGAAAAACTGTTTTTT. Encoded protein: CSVGEHLRPNEKLFF.

There are many counts of this clonotype. The CDR3 is CSAMLGRDTGELFF. The CDR3 region has the DNA TGCAGTGCTATGCTGGGGCGCGACACCGGGGAGCTGTTTTTT. The chain employs TRBV20-1 and TRBJ2-2, with D possibly being TRBD1 (5 bases). The CDR3 covers 14 residues. The V and J ends lost 4 bases and 3 bases respectively, with 12 bases between them. CDR1 and CDR2 (germline): DFQATT, SNEGSKA (reference sequence).